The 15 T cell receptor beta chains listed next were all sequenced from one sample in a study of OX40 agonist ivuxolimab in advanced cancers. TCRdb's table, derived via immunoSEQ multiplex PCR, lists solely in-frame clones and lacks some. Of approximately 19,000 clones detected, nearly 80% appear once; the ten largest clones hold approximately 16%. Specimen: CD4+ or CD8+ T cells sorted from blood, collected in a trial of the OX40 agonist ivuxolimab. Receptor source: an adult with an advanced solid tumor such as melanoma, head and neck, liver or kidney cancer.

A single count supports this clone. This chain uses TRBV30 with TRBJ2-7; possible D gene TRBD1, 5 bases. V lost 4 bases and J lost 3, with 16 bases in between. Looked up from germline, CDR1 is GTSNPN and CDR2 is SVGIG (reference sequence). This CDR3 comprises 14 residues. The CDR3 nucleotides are TGTGCCTGGAAATTGGGGCAGCTGAACTACGAGCAGTACTTC. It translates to CAWKLGQLNYEQYF.

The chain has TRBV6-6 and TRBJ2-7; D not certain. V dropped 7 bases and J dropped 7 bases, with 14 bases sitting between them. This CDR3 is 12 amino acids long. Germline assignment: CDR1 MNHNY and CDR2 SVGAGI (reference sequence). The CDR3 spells CASNQGLGEQYF. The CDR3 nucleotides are TGTGCCAGCAACCAAGGTCTGGGGGAGCAGTACTTC.

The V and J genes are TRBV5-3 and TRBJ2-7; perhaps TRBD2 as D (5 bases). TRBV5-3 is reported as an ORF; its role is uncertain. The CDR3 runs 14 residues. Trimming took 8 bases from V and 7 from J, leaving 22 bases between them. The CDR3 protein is CASSRGQGTGEQYF. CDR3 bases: TGTGCCAGCAGCCGAGGGCAAGGTACGGGTGAGCAGTACTTC.

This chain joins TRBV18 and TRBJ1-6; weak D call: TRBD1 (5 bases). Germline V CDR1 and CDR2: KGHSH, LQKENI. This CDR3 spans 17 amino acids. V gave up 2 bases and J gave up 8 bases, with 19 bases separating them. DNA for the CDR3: TGTGCCAGCTCACCAGAGGGGCCCCCCCGGAGGGATTCACCCCTCCACTTT. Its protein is CASSPEGPPRRDSPLHF.

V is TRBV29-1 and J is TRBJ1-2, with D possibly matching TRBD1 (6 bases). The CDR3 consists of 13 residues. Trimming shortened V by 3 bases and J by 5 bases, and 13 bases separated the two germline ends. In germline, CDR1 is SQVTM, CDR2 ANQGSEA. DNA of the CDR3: TGCAGCGTTGAGAGGGGGTCGGGATATGGCTACACCTTC. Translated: CSVERGSGYGYTF.

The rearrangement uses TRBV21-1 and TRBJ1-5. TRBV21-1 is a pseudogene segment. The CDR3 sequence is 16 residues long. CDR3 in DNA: TGTGCCAGCAGCAAAGATCCGGGGCGCCTGCATCAGCCCCAGCATTTT. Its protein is CASSKDPGRLHQPQHF.

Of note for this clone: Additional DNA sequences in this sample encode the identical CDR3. The DNA for the CDR3 is TGTGCCAGTGGTAACAATGAGCAGTTCTTC. This encodes CASGNNEQFF. The chain recombines TRBV19 with TRBJ2-1; D gene uncertain. Per germline, CDR1 LNHDA and CDR2 SQIVND (reference sequence). Between the trimmed V and J ends, which lost 8 bases and 5 bases, there was a span of 4 bases. This CDR3 spans 10 amino acids.

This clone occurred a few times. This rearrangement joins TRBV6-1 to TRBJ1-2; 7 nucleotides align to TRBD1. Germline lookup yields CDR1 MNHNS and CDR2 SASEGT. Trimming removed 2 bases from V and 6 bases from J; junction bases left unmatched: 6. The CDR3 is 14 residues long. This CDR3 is CASSESQGVNGYTF. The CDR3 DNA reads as TGTGCCAGCAGTGAAAGTCAGGGGGTGAATGGCTACACCTTC.

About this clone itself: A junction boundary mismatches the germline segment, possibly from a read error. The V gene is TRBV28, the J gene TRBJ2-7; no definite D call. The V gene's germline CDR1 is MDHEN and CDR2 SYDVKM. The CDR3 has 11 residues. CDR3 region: CASTNGGLPRF. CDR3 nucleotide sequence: TGTGCCAGCACCAACGGTGGCCTACCTCGATTC.

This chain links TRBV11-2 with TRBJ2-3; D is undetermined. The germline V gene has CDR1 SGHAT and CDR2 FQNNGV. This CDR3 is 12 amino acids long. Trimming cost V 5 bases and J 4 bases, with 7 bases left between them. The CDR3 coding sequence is TGTGCCAGCAGCCCCTTAGCAGATACGCAGTATTTT. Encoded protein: CASSPLADTQYF.

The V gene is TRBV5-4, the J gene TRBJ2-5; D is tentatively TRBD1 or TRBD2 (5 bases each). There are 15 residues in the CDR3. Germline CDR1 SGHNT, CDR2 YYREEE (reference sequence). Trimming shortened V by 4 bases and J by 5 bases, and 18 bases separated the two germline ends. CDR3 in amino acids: CASSLDTGALETQYF. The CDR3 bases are TGTGCCAGCAGCCTGGACACCGGGGCCTTGGAGACCCAGTACTTC.

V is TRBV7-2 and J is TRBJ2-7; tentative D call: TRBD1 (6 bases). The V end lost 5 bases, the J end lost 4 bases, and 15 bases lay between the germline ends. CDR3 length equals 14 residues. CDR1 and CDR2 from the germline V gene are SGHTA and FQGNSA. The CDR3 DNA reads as TGTGCCAGCAGCGCTGACAGGATTTTTTACGAGCAGTACTTC. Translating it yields CASSADRIFYEQYF.

Here the CDR3 reads CATFIQGAGNTIYF. DNA for the CDR3: TGTGCCACCTTCATACAGGGGGCTGGAAACACCATATATTTT. The chain joins TRBV6-1 to TRBJ1-3; 8 nucleotides agree with TRBD1. CDR3 length: 14 amino acids. V gave up 10 bases and J gave up 2 bases; unmatched junction bases: 7. Germline lookup yields CDR1 MNHNS and CDR2 SASEGT.

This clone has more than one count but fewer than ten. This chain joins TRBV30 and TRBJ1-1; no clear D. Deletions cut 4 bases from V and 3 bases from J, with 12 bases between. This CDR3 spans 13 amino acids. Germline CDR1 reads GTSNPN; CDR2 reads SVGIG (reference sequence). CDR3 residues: CAWTRELDTEAFF. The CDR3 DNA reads TGTGCCTGGACGCGGGAGTTGGACACTGAAGCTTTCTTT.

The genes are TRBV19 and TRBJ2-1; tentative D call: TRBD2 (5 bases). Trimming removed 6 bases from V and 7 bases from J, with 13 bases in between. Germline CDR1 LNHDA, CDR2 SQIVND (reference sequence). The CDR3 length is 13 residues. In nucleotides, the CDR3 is TGTGCCAGTAGCGGGAACCACGGGAATGAGCAGTTCTTC. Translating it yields CASSGNHGNEQFF.